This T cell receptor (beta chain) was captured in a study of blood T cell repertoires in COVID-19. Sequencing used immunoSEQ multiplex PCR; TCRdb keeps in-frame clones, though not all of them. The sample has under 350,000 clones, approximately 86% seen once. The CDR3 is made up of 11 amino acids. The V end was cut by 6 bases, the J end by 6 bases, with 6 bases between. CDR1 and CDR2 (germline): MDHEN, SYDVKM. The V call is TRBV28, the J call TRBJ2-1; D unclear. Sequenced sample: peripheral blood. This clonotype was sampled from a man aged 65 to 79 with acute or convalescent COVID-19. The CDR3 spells CASSTSNEQFF. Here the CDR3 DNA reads TGTGCCAGCAGCACGAGCAATGAGCAGTTCTTC.